The 20 T cell receptor beta chains reported below all come from one sample, sequenced in a study of T cells in Graves' hyperthyroidism and ophthalmopathy. RNA transcripts were the template for amplifying TCR beta CDR3 regions. First-round RT-PCR targeting the TCR CDR3 was performed with the HTBI primer set. TCRdb re-derived calls from the multiplex PCR reads in MiXCR, one entry per CDR3 protein. The sample has about 350,000 distinct CDR3 sequences, 15% to 20% seen once. The material sequenced was blood. The receptors stem from a woman aged 40 to 49 with Graves' ophthalmopathy.

This clonotype has ten or more counts. The chain has TRBV15 and TRBJ1-3; TRBD1 agrees at 9 bases. Trimming at V came to 4 bases and at J to 0 bases, leaving 7 bases not matched to a gene. CDR3 size: 17 residues. Germline V gene lookup returns CDR1 LNHNV and CDR2 YYDKDF (reference sequence). CDR3 sequence reads: CATSTSTGGGSGNTIYF. The DNA of the CDR3 is TGTGCCACCAGCACATCAACAGGGGGCGGCTCTGGAAACACCATATATTTT.

This clonotype was observed at least ten times. This may stem from a read error, because a much larger clone lies one nucleotide away. No conserved phenylalanine or tryptophan ends this CDR3, so it is likely a read error. The V gene is TRBV6-2 or TRBV6-3, the J gene TRBJ1-1; D ambiguous. This CDR3 contains 13 residues. Trimming removed 8 bases at V and 1 base at J, with 11 bases between. In germline, CDR1 is MNHEY, CDR2 SVGEGT. CDR3 sequence (DNA): TGTGCCAGCTACAGAGACCGGAACACTGAAGCTTTCCTT. Translating it yields CASYRDRNTEAFL.

Ten or more counts support this clonotype. The chain has TRBV18 and TRBJ1-5, with a possible D match to TRBD1 (5 bases). V lost 2 bases and J 6 bases, leaving 11 bases between the germline ends. CDR3 length: 14 residues. Germline CDR1 is KGHSH and CDR2 is LQKENI. CDR3: CASSPGGPGQPQHF. The CDR3 nucleotides read TGTGCCAGCTCACCAGGGGGTCCAGGTCAGCCCCAGCATTTT.

This clonotype was observed many times. The genes are TRBV12-3 or TRBV12-4 and TRBJ2-2, with 8 bases identical to TRBD1. CDR3 size: 14 residues. V lost 6 bases to trimming and J lost 9 bases; unmatched junction nucleotides: 9. This CDR3 is CASSTSGGFRELFF. CDR3 nucleotides: TGTGCCAGCAGCACCTCAGGGGGCTTCAGGGAGCTGTTTTTT.

This clonotype came up many times. The rearrangement joins TRBV5-1 to TRBJ2-5, with unresolved D. This CDR3 comprises 16 residues. Germline-derived CDR1 and CDR2 are SGHRS and YFSETQ. Trimming took off 0 bases at V and 1 base at J, with 13 bases between the two ends. CDR3 coding DNA: TGCGCCAGCAGCTTGGGCGGTGAGGCAGGCCAAGAGACCCAGTACTTC. This translates into CASSLGGEAGQETQYF.

The chain carries TRBV6-1 and TRBJ1-5; 9 bases are shared with TRBD1. From germline, CDR1 is MNHNS and CDR2 SASEGT. The CDR3 runs 14 residues. With V trimmed by 7 bases and J by 4 bases, 5 bases remained unmatched. The CDR3 sequence is CASNQDRGNQPQHF. The CDR3 DNA follows: TGTGCCAGCAACCAGGACAGGGGAAATCAGCCCCAGCATTTT.

The chain carries TRBV12-3 or TRBV12-4 and TRBJ2-5; TRBD1 might be the D (5 bases). The CDR3 is 14 amino acids. The ends were cut back, 3 bases at V and 5 bases at J, with 13 bases in the middle. In nucleotides, the CDR3 is TGTGCCAGCAGTTTTCTTGTAGGGGTGGAGACCCAGTACTTC. This gives the protein CASSFLVGVETQYF.

In this sample, this clonotype turned up many times. The chain joins TRBV29-1 to TRBJ1-2, with D maybe TRBD1 (5 bases). The CDR3 has 13 amino acids. Germline CDR1 and CDR2: SQVTM and ANQGSEA. The V end lost 4 bases, the J end lost 5 bases, and 14 bases lay between the germline ends. Here the CDR3 reads CSVVEGPGYGYTF. The CDR3 bases are TGCAGCGTTGTTGAGGGGCCTGGATATGGCTACACCTTC.

This clonotype was detected ten times or more. This chain joins TRBV28 and TRBJ1-1; possible D gene TRBD1, 6 bases. Germline V lookup: CDR1 MDHEN, CDR2 SYDVKM. Trimming took off 3 bases at V and 4 bases at J, with 12 bases between the two ends. CDR3 length: 14 residues. The CDR3 protein is CASSFLGAVTEAFF. DNA of the CDR3: TGTGCCAGCAGTTTTTTGGGGGCTGTCACTGAAGCTTTCTTT. The entire variable domain, with the rest obtained from reference TRBV28 and TRBJ1-1, is as follows: DVKVTQSSRYLVKRTGEKVFLECVQDMDHENMFWYRQDPGLGLRLIYFSYDVKMKEKGDIPEGYSVSREKKERFSLILESASTNQTSMYLCASSFLGAVTEAFFGQGTRLTVV.

This clonotype was seen repeatedly, ten times or more. The chain is built from TRBV28 and TRBJ2-7, with D tentatively TRBD2 (5 bases). Germline CDR1 MDHEN, CDR2 SYDVKM. V was clipped by 3 bases and J by 3 bases, with 12 bases between them. The CDR3 is 14 residues long. CDR3 nucleotides: TGTGCCAGCAGTTTGTGGCGGGCGGACTACGAGCAGTACTTC. It specifies CASSLWRADYEQYF.

In this sample, this clonotype turned up a few times. J is TRBJ2-5 and V is TRBV12-3 or TRBV12-4; 11 bases fit TRBD1. The CDR3 length is 15 residues. V gave up 5 bases and J gave up 7 bases; unmatched junction bases: 9. The CDR3 reads CASSPPPGQGGTQYF. CDR3 nucleotides: TGTGCCAGCAGTCCCCCTCCGGGACAGGGGGGGACCCAGTACTTC.

The J gene is TRBJ2-5, the V gene TRBV24-1; 12 nucleotides agree with TRBD2. CDR3 length equals 15 residues. The ends lost 7 bases at V and 4 bases at J; junction bases unmatched: 6. Germline CDR1 and CDR2: KGHDR and SFDVKD. CDR3 in DNA: TGTGCCACCAGCAGGACTAGCGGGAACAGAGAGACCCAGTACTTC. It codes for CATSRTSGNRETQYF.

This clonotype was observed at least ten times. The chain joins TRBV11-2 to TRBJ2-2, with 7 bases aligning to TRBD2. The CDR3 has 15 residues. The J segment lost 7 bases and the V segment lost 1 base, leaving 6 bases of the junction unmatched. Germline loops: CDR1 SGHAT, CDR2 FQNNGV. CDR3 sequence (DNA): TGTGCCAGCAGCTTAGGAATGACTAGCAGCGGGGAGCTGTTTTTT. It is translated as CASSLGMTSSGELFF.

This clonotype was observed at least ten times. The gene calls are TRBV20-1 and TRBJ2-7; possible D gene TRBD2, 6 bases. The V end lost 4 bases, the J end lost 3 bases, and 16 bases lay between the germline ends. This CDR3 spans 14 amino acids. Germline V gene lookup returns CDR1 DFQATT and CDR2 SNEGSKA (reference sequence). The CDR3 here is CSAKAGFTDYEQYF. In nucleotides, the CDR3 is TGCAGTGCTAAGGCGGGGTTTACAGACTACGAGCAGTACTTC.

In this sample, this clonotype turned up many times. The rearrangement joins TRBV30 to TRBJ2-2, with no clear D. The CDR3 spans 13 residues. The V and J ends lost 4 bases and 2 bases respectively, with 8 bases between them. CDR1 GTSNPN and CDR2 SVGIG come from the germline V gene (reference sequence). The CDR3, as DNA: TGTGCCTGGACACCCGATAACACCGGGGAGCTGTTTTTT. This sequence encodes CAWTPDNTGELFF.

This clonotype was seen repeatedly, ten times or more. CDR3 loop: CASSSQGGSEKLFF. CDR3 nucleotide sequence: TGTGCCAGCAGCTCCCAAGGGGGCAGTGAAAAACTGTTTTTT. The chain links TRBV7-6 to TRBJ1-4, with 7 positions matching TRBD1. CDR1 and CDR2 (germline): SGHVS, FNYEAQ. The V gene end was trimmed by 4 bases and the J gene end by 7 bases; junction bases not matched to a gene: 6. This CDR3 spans 14 amino acids.

This clonotype was seen ten or more times. The CDR3 DNA is TGCAGCGCCGGGACAGGAAACTCTGAAGCTTTCTTT. This codes for CSAGTGNSEAFF. This rearrangement joins TRBV29-1 to TRBJ1-1; TRBD1 aligns across 8 bases. With 7 bases clipped from V and 6 bases from J, the junction kept 7 bases outside the gene matches. This CDR3 region has 12 residues. Germline V gene lookup returns CDR1 SQVTM and CDR2 ANQGSEA.

A few counts support this clonotype. The chain employs TRBV5-1 and TRBJ2-2, with 7 bases fitting TRBD1. V shed 0 bases, J shed 4 bases, and the junction held 3 bases outside the gene matches. From germline, CDR1 is SGHRS and CDR2 YFSETQ. The CDR3 runs to 15 residues. CDR3: CASSLDRGITGELFF. The CDR3 DNA sequence: TGCGCCAGCAGCTTGGACAGGGGAATCACCGGGGAGCTGTTTTTT.

This clonotype was seen many times. The gene calls are TRBV20-1 and TRBJ1-1, with D possibly TRBD1 on 5 matching bases. The CDR3 runs to 15 residues. The germline V and J ends were trimmed by 6 bases and 1 base, with 18 bases remaining between them. Germline lookup yields CDR1 DFQATT and CDR2 SNEGSKA (reference sequence). The CDR3 region has the DNA TGCAGTGCCAAACCCTCTTCAGGGTGGAACACTGAAGCTTTCTTT. It yields the protein CSAKPSSGWNTEAFF.

This clonotype has ten or more counts. This chain uses TRBV2 with TRBJ2-2; the match to TRBD2 covers 7 bases. Germline trimming cut 8 bases from V and 7 bases from J; bases unmatched to any gene: 13. Looked up from germline, CDR1 is SNHLY and CDR2 is FYNNEI. The CDR3 totals 15 residues. CDR3: CASRGSYLGRGELFF. The CDR3 DNA reads as TGTGCCAGCCGCGGGAGCTATCTCGGGCGCGGGGAGCTGTTTTTT.